A selection of T cell receptor beta chains follows, all from one sample in a study of blood T cell repertoires in COVID-19. The table came from immunoSEQ multiplex PCR; TCRdb's copy has only in-frame clones and leaves some out. The table records about 230,000 clones, 84% of them present only once. Sequenced sample: peripheral blood. The receptors derive from a middle-aged woman who had recovered from COVID-19. Each CDR3 is given with its conserved first and last residue.

CDR3	J	V
CASSLPQGRQETQYF	TRBJ2-5	TRBV28
CASSFTTGVAGNTIYF	TRBJ1-3	TRBV7-8
CASRDSGGADHEQYF	TRBJ2-7	TRBV28
CASAHPGAGAGEQYF	TRBJ2-7	TRBV19
CASAGGTYEQYF	TRBJ2-7	TRBV27
CASKPTGGRDTQYF	TRBJ2-3	TRBV6-5
CASTQGSNYGYTF	TRBJ1-2	TRBV7-2
CASSFAFGGGELFF	TRBJ2-2	TRBV7-7
CASSFGGPDPLHF	TRBJ1-6	TRBV12-3/TRBV12-4
CASRLAPNEQYF	TRBJ2-7	TRBV7-2
CASSLATGDKIYEQYF	TRBJ2-7	TRBV5-4
CASGLSDRVWTEAFF	TRBJ1-1	TRBV12-5
CASGGDREGEQYF	TRBJ2-7	TRBV19
CASVRGGAGIPQHF	TRBJ1-5	TRBV12-5
CASSFPGNQPQHF	TRBJ1-5	TRBV12-3/TRBV12-4
CSASDSFYGYTF	TRBJ1-2	TRBV29-1
CASTGSSYEQYF	TRBJ2-7	TRBV2
CASSGGGSSSYEQYF	TRBJ2-7	TRBV9
CASTPGTARSLHF	TRBJ1-6	TRBV19
CSASEAGTGGNYGYTF	TRBJ1-2	TRBV20-1
CASSPRQVGSTIYF	TRBJ1-3	TRBV11-2
CASSLTGVSYEQYF	TRBJ2-7	TRBV11-3
CASSLNGGANTGELFF	TRBJ2-2	TRBV11-2
CASSLKAGVTTDTQYF	TRBJ2-3	TRBV5-1
CASSQGWTPLNTGELFF	TRBJ2-2	TRBV4-1
CATSDISGGDTGELFF	TRBJ2-2	TRBV24-1
CASSLWSGNTEAFF	TRBJ1-1	TRBV5-4
CASSPGQEATYGYTF	TRBJ1-2	TRBV18
CASRYSPGQNTGELFF	TRBJ2-2	TRBV6-5
CASSNQGYGEQYF	TRBJ2-7	TRBV7-7
CASSFQVTQYF	TRBJ2-3	TRBV12-3/TRBV12-4
CASSQMTSGGWETQYF	TRBJ2-5	TRBV4-3
CASSLAGLAGAFLSSYNEQFF	TRBJ2-1	TRBV7-8
CASSFSGGRKSYTF	TRBJ1-2	TRBV27